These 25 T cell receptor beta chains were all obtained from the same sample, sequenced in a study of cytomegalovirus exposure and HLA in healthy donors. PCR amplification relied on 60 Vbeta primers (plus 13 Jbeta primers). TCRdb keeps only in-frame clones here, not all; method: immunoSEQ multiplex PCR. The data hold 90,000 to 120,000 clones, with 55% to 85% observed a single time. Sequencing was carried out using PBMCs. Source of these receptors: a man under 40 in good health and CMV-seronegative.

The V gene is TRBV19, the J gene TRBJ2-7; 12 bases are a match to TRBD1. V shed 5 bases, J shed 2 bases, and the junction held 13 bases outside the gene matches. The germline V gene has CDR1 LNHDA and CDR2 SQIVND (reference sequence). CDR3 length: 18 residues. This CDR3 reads CASSYRLSGTGGPYEQYF. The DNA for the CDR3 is TGTGCCAGTAGTTACCGATTGAGCGGGACAGGGGGCCCCTACGAGCAGTACTTC. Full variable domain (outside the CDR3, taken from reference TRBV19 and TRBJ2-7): DGGITQSPKYLFRKEGQNVTLSCEQNLNHDAMYWYRQDPGQGLRLIYYSQIVNDFQKGDIAEGYSVSREKKESFPLTVTSAQKNPTAFYLCASSYRLSGTGGPYEQYFGPGTRLTVT.

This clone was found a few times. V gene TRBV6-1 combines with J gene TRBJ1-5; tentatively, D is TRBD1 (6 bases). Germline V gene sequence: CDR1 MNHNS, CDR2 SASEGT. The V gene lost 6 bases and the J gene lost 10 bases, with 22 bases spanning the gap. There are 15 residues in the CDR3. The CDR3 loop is CASSPPGGLRKPQHF. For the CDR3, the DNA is TGTGCCAGCAGCCCCCCTGGGGGCTTAAGGAAACCCCAGCATTTT.

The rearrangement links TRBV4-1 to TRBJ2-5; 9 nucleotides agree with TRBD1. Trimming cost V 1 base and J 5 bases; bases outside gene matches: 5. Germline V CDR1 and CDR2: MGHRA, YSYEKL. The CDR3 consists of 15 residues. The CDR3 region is CASSQGGQGGETQYF. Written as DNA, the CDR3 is TGCGCCAGCAGCCAAGGGGGACAGGGAGGGGAGACCCAGTACTTC.

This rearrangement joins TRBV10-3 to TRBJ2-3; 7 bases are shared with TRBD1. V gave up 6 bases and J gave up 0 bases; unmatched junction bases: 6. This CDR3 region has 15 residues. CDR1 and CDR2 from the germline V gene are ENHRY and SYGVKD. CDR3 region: CAIRGQITSTDTQYF. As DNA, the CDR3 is TGTGCCATCAGGGGACAGATCACTAGCACAGATACGCAGTATTTT.

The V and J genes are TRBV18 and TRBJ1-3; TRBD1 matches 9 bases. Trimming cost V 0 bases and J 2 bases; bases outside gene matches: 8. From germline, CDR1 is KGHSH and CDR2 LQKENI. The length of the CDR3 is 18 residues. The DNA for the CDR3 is TGTGCCAGCTCACCACCCGGGACAGGGTCCAAGGCTGGAAACACCATATATTTT. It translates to CASSPPGTGSKAGNTIYF.

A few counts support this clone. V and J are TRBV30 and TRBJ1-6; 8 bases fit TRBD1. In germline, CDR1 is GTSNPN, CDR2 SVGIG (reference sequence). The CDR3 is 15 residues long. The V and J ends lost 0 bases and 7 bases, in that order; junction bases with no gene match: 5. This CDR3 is CAWSVQGVRNSPLHF. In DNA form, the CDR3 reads TGTGCCTGGAGTGTACAGGGGGTAAGAAATTCACCCCTCCACTTT. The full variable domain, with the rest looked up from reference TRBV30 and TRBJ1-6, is SQTIHQWPATLVQPVGSPLSLECTVEGTSNPNLYWYRQAAGRGLQLLFYSVGIGQISSEVPQNLSASRPQDRQFILSSKKLLLSDSGFYLCAWSVQGVRNSPLHFGNGTRLTVT.

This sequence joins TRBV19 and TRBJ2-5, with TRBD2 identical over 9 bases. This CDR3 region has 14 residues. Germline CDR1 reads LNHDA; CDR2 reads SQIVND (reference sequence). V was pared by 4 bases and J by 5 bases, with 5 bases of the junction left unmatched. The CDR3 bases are TGTGCCAGTAGTAAGGGGACTAGCTTGGAGACCCAGTACTTC. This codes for CASSKGTSLETQYF.

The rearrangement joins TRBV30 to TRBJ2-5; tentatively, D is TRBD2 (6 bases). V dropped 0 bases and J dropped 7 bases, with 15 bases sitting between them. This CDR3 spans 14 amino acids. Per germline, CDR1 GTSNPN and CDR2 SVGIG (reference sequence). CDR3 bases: TGTGCCTGGAGTGTCCTGGACTTGGGGGGGACCCAGTACTTC. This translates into CAWSVLDLGGTQYF.

In DNA form, the CDR3 reads TGTGCCAGCAGTGGGGACAGGGAGAGCTATGGCTACACCTTC. Protein: CASSGDRESYGYTF. The V and J genes are TRBV2 and TRBJ1-2; 9 nucleotides line up with TRBD1. J lost 4 bases, V lost 4 bases, and 4 bases had no gene match. The germline V gene has CDR1 SNHLY and CDR2 FYNNEI. The CDR3 has 14 amino acids.

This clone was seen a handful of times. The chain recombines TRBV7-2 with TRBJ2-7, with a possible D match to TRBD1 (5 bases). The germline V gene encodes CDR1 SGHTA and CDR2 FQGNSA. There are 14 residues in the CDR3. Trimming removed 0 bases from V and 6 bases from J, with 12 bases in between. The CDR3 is CASSLAGAGFEQYF. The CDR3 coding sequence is TGTGCCAGCAGCTTAGCTGGGGCCGGTTTCGAGCAGTACTTC.

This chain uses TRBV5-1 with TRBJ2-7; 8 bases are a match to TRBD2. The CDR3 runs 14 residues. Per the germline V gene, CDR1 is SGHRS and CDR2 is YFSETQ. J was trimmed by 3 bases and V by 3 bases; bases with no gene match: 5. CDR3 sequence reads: CASSSGGLYYEQYF. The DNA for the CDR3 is TGCGCCAGCAGCTCGGGGGGGCTCTACTACGAGCAGTACTTC.

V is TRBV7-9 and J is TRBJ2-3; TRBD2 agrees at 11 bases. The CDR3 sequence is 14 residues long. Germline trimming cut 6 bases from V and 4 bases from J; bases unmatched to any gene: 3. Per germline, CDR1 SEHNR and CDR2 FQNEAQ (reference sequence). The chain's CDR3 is CASSLAGGADTQYF. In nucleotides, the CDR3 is TGTGCCAGCAGTCTAGCGGGAGGTGCAGATACGCAGTATTTT.

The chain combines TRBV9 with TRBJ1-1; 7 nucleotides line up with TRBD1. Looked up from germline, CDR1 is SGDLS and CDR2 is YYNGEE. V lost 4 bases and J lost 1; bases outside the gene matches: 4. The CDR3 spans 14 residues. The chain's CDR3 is CASSPGQRNTEAFF. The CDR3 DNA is TGTGCCAGCAGCCCGGGACAGAGGAACACTGAAGCTTTCTTT. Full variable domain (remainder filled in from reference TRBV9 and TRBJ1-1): DSGVTQTPKHLITATGQRVTLRCSPRSGDLSVYWYQQSLDQGLQFLIQYYNGEERAKGNILERFSAQQFPDLHSELNLSSLELGDSALYFCASSPGQRNTEAFFGQGTRLTVV.

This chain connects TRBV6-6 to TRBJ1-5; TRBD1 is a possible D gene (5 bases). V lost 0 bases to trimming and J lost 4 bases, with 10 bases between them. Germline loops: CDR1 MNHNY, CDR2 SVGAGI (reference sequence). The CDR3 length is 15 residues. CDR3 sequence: CASSYSAGRNQPQHF. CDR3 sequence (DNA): TGTGCCAGCAGTTACTCGGCAGGGCGAAATCAGCCCCAGCATTTT.

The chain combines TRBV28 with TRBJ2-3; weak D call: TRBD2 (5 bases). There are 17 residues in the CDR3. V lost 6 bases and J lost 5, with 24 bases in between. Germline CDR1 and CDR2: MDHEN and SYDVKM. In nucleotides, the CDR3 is TGTGCCAGCAGAGAGGGCCTCACGTTGGGTGTAGGAGATACGCAGTATTTT. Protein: CASREGLTLGVGDTQYF.

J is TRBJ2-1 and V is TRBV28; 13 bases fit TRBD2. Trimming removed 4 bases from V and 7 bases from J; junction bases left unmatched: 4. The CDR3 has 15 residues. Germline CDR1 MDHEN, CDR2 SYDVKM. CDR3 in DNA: TGTGCCAGCAGTTCACTAGCGGGGGGGCGTAATGAGCAGTTCTTC. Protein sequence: CASSSLAGGRNEQFF.

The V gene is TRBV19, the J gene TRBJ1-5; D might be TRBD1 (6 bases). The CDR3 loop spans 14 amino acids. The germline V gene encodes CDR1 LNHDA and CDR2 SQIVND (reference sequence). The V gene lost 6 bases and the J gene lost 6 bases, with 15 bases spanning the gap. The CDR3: CASRLQQGTQPQHF. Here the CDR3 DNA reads TGTGCCAGTAGATTACAGCAGGGGACTCAGCCCCAGCATTTT.

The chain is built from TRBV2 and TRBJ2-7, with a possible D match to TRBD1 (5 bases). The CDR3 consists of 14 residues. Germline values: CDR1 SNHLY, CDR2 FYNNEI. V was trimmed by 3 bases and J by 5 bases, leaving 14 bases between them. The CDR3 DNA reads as TGTGCCAGCAGTGAGTCCCCCAGGGTCCACGAGCAGTACTTC. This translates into CASSESPRVHEQYF.

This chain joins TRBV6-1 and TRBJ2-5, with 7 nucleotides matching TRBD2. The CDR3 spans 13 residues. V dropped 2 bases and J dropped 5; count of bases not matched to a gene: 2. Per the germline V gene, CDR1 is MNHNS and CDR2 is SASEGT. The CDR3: CASSEMREETQYF. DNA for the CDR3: TGTGCCAGCAGTGAAATGCGGGAGGAGACCCAGTACTTC.

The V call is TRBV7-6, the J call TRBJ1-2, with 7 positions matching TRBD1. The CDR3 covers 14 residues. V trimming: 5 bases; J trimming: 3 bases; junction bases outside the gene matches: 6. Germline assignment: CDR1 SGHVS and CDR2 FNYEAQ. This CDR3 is CASSPQTGDYGYTF. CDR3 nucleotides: TGTGCCAGCAGCCCTCAAACAGGGGACTATGGCTACACCTTC.

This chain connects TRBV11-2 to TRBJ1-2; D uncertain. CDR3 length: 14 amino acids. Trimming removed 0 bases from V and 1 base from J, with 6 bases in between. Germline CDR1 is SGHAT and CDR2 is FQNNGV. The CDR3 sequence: CASSLESNNYGYTF. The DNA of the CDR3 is TGTGCCAGCAGCTTAGAGTCTAATAACTATGGCTACACCTTC.

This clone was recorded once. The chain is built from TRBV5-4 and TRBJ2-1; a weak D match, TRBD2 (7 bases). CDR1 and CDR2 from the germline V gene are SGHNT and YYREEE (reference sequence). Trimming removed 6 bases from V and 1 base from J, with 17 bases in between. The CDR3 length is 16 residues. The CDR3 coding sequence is TGTGCCAGCACGCTTGTAGGGGGAGGGTCCTACAATGAGCAGTTCTTC. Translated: CASTLVGGGSYNEQFF.

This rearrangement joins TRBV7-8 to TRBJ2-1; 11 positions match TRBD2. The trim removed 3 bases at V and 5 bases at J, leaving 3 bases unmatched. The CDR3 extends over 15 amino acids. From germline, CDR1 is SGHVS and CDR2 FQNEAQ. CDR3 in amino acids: CASSFRSGGDNEQFF. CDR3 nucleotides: TGTGCCAGCAGCTTTCGTAGCGGGGGGGACAATGAGCAGTTCTTC.

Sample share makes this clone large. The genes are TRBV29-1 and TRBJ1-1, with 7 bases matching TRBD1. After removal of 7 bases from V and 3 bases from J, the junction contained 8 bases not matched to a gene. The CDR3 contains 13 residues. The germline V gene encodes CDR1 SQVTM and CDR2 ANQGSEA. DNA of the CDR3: TGCAGCGGTCAACAGGGGACTTACACTGAAGCTTTCTTT. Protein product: CSGQQGTYTEAFF.

CDR3 region: CASSLAGGPAEGTQYF. Written as DNA, the CDR3 is TGTGCCAGCAGCTTGGCGGGAGGCCCCGCCGAGGGGACCCAGTACTTC. The J gene is TRBJ2-5, the V gene TRBV5-4; 7 bases line up with TRBD2. CDR1 and CDR2 from the germline V gene are SGHNT and YYREEE (reference sequence). V was pared by 0 bases and J by 7 bases, with 12 bases of the junction left unmatched. The CDR3 loop spans 16 amino acids.